This T cell receptor (beta chain) was sequenced in a study of identifying expanded T cells in peripheral blood. Study findings and constraints: Variance in clone template counts between two-week samples significantly increased with total template count across all healthy donors. Over about two and four weeks, about 15 and 19 clones changed, versus around 1.3 between replicates.

Sequencing used immunoSEQ multiplex PCR; TCRdb keeps in-frame clones, though not all of them. Of over 45,000 clones in the sample, around 83% were seen once. During the collection period, no donor immune events like infections were recorded. Details on this clone: The antigen is not known.

Trimming pared 6 bases from V and 3 bases from J, leaving 12 bases between. This CDR3 is 14 amino acids long. Germline V gene sequence: CDR1 MNHEY, CDR2 SMNVEV (reference sequence). The clonotype originates from a person between 18 and 75 years old in good health. Sequencing was done on a sample of blood. The V call is TRBV27, the J call TRBJ2-1, with a tentative D call TRBD1 (6 bases). In DNA form, the CDR3 reads TGTGCCAGCAGCCCAGGGACAAGCTACAATGAGCAGTTCTTC. It is translated as CASSPGTSYNEQFF.